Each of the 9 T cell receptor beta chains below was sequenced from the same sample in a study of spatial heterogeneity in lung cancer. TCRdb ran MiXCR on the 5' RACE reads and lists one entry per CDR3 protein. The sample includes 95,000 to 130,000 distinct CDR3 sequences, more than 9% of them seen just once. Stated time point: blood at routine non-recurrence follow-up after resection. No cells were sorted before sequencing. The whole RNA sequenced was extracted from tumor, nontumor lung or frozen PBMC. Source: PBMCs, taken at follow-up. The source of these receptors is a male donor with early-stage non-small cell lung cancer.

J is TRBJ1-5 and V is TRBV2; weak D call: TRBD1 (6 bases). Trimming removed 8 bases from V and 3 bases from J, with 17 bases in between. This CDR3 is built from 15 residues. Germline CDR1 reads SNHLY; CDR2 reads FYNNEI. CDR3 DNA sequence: TGTGCCAGCCAAGGGGGGCCGGGTTACAATCAGCCCCAGCATTTT. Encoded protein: CASQGGPGYNQPQHF.

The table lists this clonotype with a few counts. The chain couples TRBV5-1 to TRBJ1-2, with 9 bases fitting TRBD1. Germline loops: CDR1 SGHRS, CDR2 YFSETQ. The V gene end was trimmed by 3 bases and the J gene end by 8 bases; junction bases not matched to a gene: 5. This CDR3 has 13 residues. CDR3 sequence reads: CASSWGQGQGYTF. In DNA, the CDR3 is TGCGCCAGCAGCTGGGGACAGGGACAGGGCTACACCTTC.

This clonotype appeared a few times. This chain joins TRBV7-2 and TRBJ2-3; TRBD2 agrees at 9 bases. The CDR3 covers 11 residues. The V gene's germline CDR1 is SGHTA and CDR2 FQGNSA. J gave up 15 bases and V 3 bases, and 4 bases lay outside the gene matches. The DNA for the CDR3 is TGTGCCAGCAGCTTCGACGGGACTAGCTATTTT. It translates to CASSFDGTSYF.

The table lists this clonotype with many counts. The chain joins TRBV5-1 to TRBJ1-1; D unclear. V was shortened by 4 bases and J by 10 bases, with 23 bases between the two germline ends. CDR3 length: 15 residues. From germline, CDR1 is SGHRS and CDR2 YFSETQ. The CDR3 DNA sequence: TGCGCCAGCAGCCCAAATTCCCCCAGCCGAGAGGGAGCTTTCTTT. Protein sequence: CASSPNSPSREGAFF.

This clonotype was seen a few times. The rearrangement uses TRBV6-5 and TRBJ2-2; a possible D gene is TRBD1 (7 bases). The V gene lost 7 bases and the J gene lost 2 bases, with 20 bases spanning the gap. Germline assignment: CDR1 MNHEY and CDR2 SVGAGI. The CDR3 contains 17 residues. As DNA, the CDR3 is TGTGCCAGCATACGGAATGGGGGGACAGCTAACACCGGGGAGCTGTTTTTT. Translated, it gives CASIRNGGTANTGELFF.

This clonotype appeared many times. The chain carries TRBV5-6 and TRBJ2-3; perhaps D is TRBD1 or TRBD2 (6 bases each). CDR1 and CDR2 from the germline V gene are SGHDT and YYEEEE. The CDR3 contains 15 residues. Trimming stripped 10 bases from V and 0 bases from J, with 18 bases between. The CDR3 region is CAGGRGYPSTDTQYF. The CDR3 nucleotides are TGTGCCGGGGGGCGCGGATATCCCAGCACAGATACGCAGTATTTT.

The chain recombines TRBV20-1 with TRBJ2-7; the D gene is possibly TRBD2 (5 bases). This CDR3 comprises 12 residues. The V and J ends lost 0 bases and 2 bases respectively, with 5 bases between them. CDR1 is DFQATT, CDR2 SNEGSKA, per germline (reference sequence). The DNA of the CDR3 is TGCAGTGCTAGAGAAGCGGCCTACGAGCAGTACTTC. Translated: CSAREAAYEQYF.

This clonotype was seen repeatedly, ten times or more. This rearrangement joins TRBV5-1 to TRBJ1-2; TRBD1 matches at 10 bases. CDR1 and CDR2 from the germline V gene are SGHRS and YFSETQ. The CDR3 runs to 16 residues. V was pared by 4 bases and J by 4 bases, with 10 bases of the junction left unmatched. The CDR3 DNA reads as TGCGCCAGCAGCCAACTTGGGACAGGGGAGGTCTATGGCTACACCTTC. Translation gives CASSQLGTGEVYGYTF.

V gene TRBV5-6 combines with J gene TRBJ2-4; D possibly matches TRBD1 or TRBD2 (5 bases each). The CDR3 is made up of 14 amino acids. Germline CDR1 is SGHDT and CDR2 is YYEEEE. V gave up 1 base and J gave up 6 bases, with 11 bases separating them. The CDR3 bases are TGTGCCAGCAGCTTGTCTGCAGGGACAAACATTCAGTACTTC. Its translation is CASSLSAGTNIQYF. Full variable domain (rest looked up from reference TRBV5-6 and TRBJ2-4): DAGVTQSPTHLIKTRGQQVTLRCSPKSGHDTVSWYQQALGQGPQFIFQYYEEEERQRGNFPDRFSGHQFPNYSSELNVNALLLGDSALYLCASSLSAGTNIQYFGAGTRLSVL.